This TCR beta chain was documented in a study of cytomegalovirus exposure and HLA in healthy donors (dated by TCRdb to the late 2010s). Regarding the study in general: An earlier analysis of a few hundred of the donors reported around 280 Gb of sequence data and around 120 million unique TCR beta sequences obtained from some 170 million T cells. Roughly 300 gigabases of sequencing data and around 88 million unique TCR sequences made up an early release that covered fewer than 650 HLA-typed donors. The genetic ancestry cluster associated with self-reported Caucasian donors included about 84% of the approximately 400 genotyped donors. The study was designed to test whether signatures of past pathogen exposure could be identified by cataloging public T cell receptors. The study used immunosequencing to profile the T cell repertoires of several hundred subjects and linked those repertoires to cytomegalovirus serostatus. Besides the first cohort of roughly 660 subjects, a separate validation cohort made up of 95 to 150 different subjects was used. High-throughput TCR immunosequencing, statistical association of individual TCRs with disease status, and machine learning were combined to predict cytomegalovirus infection status. In a later analysis, previously published TCR beta repertoires from about 670 donors were re-analyzed and high-resolution HLA genotyping was added so that TCR occurrence patterns could be studied. The later analysis used no new phenotypic data to find candidate immune exposures, relying instead on TCR beta sequences and their occurrence across donors. An earlier analysis of several hundred of the donors applied high-throughput TCR beta sequencing to assess whether each TCR beta V gene segment acted as functional or pseudogenic. Donor age, sex, ethnicity and CMV serostatus were compiled together with the repertoire data. Genome-wide SNP genotypes for about 65% of the 666 donors were used in a later genetic analysis, which treated that subset as a discovery cohort. Every discovery cohort repertoire had been produced on one sequencing platform. HLA typing covered class I and class II loci at four-digit resolution. Typing coverage differed by locus: A, B, C, DRB1 and DQB1 were typed in roughly 620-640 donors, DQA1 in about 500, DPA1 in some 600, and DPB1 in 400 to 480. Because of strong linkage in the cohort, five DR-DQ haplotypes were treated as single units for association and clustering. Among roughly 370 genotyped donors of the cohort, an average of approximately 240,000 unique TCR beta nucleotide sequences were sequenced per donor, about a sixth of them non-productive. Points the paper makes about the study in general: Presence/absence analyses assumed roughly uniform sequencing depth across donors, an assumption that may not hold. A group of highly shared sequence variants was considered likely to be a technical artifact of the sequencing pipeline. Linkage disequilibrium might explain the correlated functional status among segregating V segments, but an unknown experimental factor could not be ruled out. In both the original and validation cohorts, the classifier was reported to diagnose cytomegalovirus status with high specificity and sensitivity. Only TCR beta chains were sequenced in this cohort, and the absence of alpha or paired-chain data limited detectable features. In a later analysis, several top co-occurrence clusters were reported to appear linked to parvovirus B19, influenza, CMV and Epstein-Barr virus. Most CMV-associated TCR beta chains appeared to be HLA-restricted in a later analysis, and the HLA associations seemed to be driven largely by CMV exposure. Broadly in line with IMGT annotations, most TCR beta V segments showed up in productive rearrangements about 87% or about 30% of the time in an earlier analysis of several hundred of the donors. In a later genetic analysis, fewer N-insertions in productive TCRs were reported among donors in an Asian-associated ancestry cluster than the approximately 630-donor mean. While some public TCRs were present in many individuals, most TCR sequences turned up only very rarely across donors. Because counts were too low, some 16 rarely observed V segments, including chromosome 9 orphons, were excluded from the earlier analysis of 587 of the donors. V-gene and J-gene trimming of TCR beta chains was associated with a missense DCLRE1C variant in a later genetic analysis, and the association was replicated in an independent cohort. The only immune exposure information available for the cohort was CMV serostatus. In a later analysis, TCR association rates were found to vary across HLA loci, with the most associated TCRs seen for DRB1 alleles and the fewest for HLA-C alleles. A further reported finding was that TCR beta sequences accurately predicted the HLA-A and HLA-B alleles for most subjects in the first cohort. The authors suggested that the approach could potentially be generalized to other disease states and immunological phenotypes. In a later analysis, HLA-associated TCR beta chains were found to be more clonally expanded and to have lower generation probabilities than equally common non-associated chains. HLA typing was unavailable for some donors at each locus, so association tests used only the typed subset. Because the 87-base-pair reads could not distinguish some IMGT-functional V segments, including TRBV6-2 and TRBV6-3, those segments were excluded. In vitro tests confirmed that a few of the cytomegalovirus-associated TCR beta chains recognize cytomegalovirus antigens. At a false discovery rate of 0.05, a later analysis linked about 17,000 TCR beta sequences to specific HLA alleles. Strong co-occurrence of HLA alleles, especially DR and DQ, made assigning TCR associations to individual alleles difficult. The study listed 150 to 200 TCR beta chains as associated with cytomegalovirus.

The germline ends are 16 bases apart after V is trimmed by 4 bases and J by 3 bases. CDR1 and CDR2 were assigned from the germline V gene as SGHRS and YFSETQ. The CDR3 sequence holds 15 residues, the cysteine and phenylalanine included. The CDR3 DNA has 45 bases and is translated from base 1. As regards this clone: It has no known antigen specificity. Base qualities were left out, and no much larger clone turns up one base away.

Library prep was done by the immunoSEQ multiplex PCR assay. For the multiplex PCR, a mixture combining 60 forward primers for TCR Vbeta segments and 13 reverse primers for TCR Jbeta segments was used. Amplification of the CDR3 region of rearranged TCR beta genes was performed with a multiplex PCR assay on genomic DNA. Amplified TCR beta libraries were sequenced as 87-base-pair reads on the Illumina HiSeq System. Turning to the authors' computational methods: In a later analysis, 80 million or so unique TCR beta chains were counted across the 666 repertoires, and roughly 11 million of these chains were shared by at least two donors. To remove PCR and sequencing errors, raw reads were error-corrected and collapsed into unique sequences using a nearest-neighbor algorithm that merged closely related sequences. Alignment of CDR3 sequences to IMGT reference sequences was used to assign V, D and J gene segments. For a sequence to be retained, a match of at least six nucleotides to both a V gene segment and a J gene segment was required. Rearrangements were called productive when the CDR3 lacked stop codons and stayed in frame with V and J; all others were non-productive. CDR3 was defined according to IMGT convention as the region running from the second conserved V-encoded cysteine to the conserved J-encoded phenylalanine. In an earlier analysis of approximately 590 of the donors, sequences lacking an unambiguous match to a single V gene segment were excluded. In an earlier analysis of 587 of the donors, a V segment was called functional when productive rearrangements were above 56.7%, and segregating when the standard deviation between donors exceeded 5%. A statistical classification framework was built to diagnose cytomegalovirus status from the catalog of TCR beta chain sequences. A later analysis assigned V and J genes by comparing TCR nucleotide sequences with IMGT/GENE-DB human TR gene sequences. The TCRdist pipeline was used in a later analysis to assign CDR3 sequences and most-parsimonious VDJ recombination scenarios. In a later analysis, each TCR beta chain was defined by its CDR3 amino acid sequence together with its V-gene family, and reads without a unique V-gene family were excluded. A later analysis removed 592 highly shared, low-generation-probability nucleotide sequences to deal with suspected cross-contamination and a sequencing artifact. In a later analysis, a clonal expansion index was calculated for each public chain from normalized within-repertoire ranks of inferred template counts. In a later analysis, generation probabilities were computed using a VDJ recombination model fitted to out-of-frame rearrangements, and the results were checked against IGoR. A later analysis scored TCR-TCR, TCR-HLA and TCR-CMV co-occurrence with hypergeometric tests, applying a repertoire-size bias correction to TCR pairs. A later analysis estimated false discovery rates by permuting HLA or CMV assignments 20 times. In a later analysis, co-occurring TCRs were grouped with DBSCAN, and TCRdist sequence similarity was added when clustering was performed within HLA-allele-positive subsets. For co-occurrence clustering, repertoires with fewer than 30,000 or more than 120,000 public chains were excluded, along with five repertoires with anomalous nucleotide sharing. TCRdb limited this immuneACCESS table to in-frame rearrangements with V and J called. A share of clones is missing; checked studies link under half to unresolved V genes, and the rest is unexplained. The V and J calls and clone size were taken over from that table, and D and trimming were inferred from the DNA. The sample includes 100,000 to 150,000 clones, with about four fifths observed a single time. Roughly 9.3% of the sample is held by the ten biggest clonotypes.

The cohort was made up of 666 healthy bone marrow donors. At the time of sampling, every cohort member was nominally healthy, though immune exposures that went unrecorded were likely present. The donor was CMV seropositive and was included in the group of 250 to 300 seropositive cohort members. A peripheral blood sample was collected from each donor, and TCR beta sequencing was performed on peripheral blood mononuclear cells. Genomic DNA extraction from the blood cell samples was performed with the Qiagen DNeasy Blood Extraction Kit. Recombination linked TRBV5-1 to TRBJ1-1; a weak D assignment points to TRBD1 (5 bases agree). This clonotype was obtained from a woman aged 50 to 60 in good health and CMV-seropositive. Material for sequencing was PBMCs. The sequence in DNA is TGCGCCAGCAGCCAGGGCCCTGGATCGGACACTGAAGCTTTCTTT. It encodes CASSQGPGSDTEAFF.